The T cell receptor beta chain under discussion was sequenced for a study of T cells in Graves' hyperthyroidism and ophthalmopathy. On the study more broadly: Blood was drawn when the patient was first diagnosed and still untreated.

TCR beta CDR3 regions were amplified from RNA transcripts. TCR CDR3 regions were first amplified by RT-PCR with HTBI primers. TCRdb reprocessed the multiplex PCR reads via MiXCR and lists one record per CDR3 protein. This sample carries more than 500,000 distinct CDR3 sequences, around 15% of them seen once, and the ten largest clones take over 25%. Losses at the gene ends were 4 bases for V and 4 bases for J; bases not matched to a gene: 3. Germline-derived CDR1 and CDR2 are LNHDA and SQIVND (reference sequence). CDR3 length: 14 amino acids. For this clonotype: What it recognizes is unknown.

Criteria for exclusion of patients were uncontrolled infection, other autoimmune disease, pregnancy or lactation. Regarding the study as a whole: Ophthalmopathy got predicted by the model a median 6.5 months before its onset.

The sequenced sample consisted of blood. The chain joins TRBV19 to TRBJ2-2, with 7 bases matching TRBD2. The TCR originated in a young woman with Graves' ophthalmopathy. This CDR3 is CASSTAGLTGELFF. The DNA of the CDR3 is TGTGCCAGTAGTACAGCGGGACTCACCGGGGAGCTGTTTTTT. Full variable domain (outside the CDR3, taken from reference TRBV19 and TRBJ2-2): DGGITQSPKYLFRKEGQNVTLSCEQNLNHDAMYWYRQDPGQGLRLIYYSQIVNDFQKGDIAEGYSVSREKKESFPLTVTSAQKNPTAFYLCASSTAGLTGELFFGEGSRLTVL.